This section outlines one TCR beta chain sequence together with its context. The antigen remains undetermined. The same CDR3 also results from other DNA sequences found in this sample. Vbeta (60) and Jbeta (13) primers were used in the PCR. Sequencing used immunoSEQ multiplex PCR; TCRdb keeps in-frame clones, though not all of them. In the table there are hundreds of thousands of clones, approximately 82% of which are singletons. The source of the sample is a study of cytomegalovirus exposure and HLA in healthy donors. Broader study findings: According to the study, roughly 160 TCR beta chains were cytomegalovirus-associated. In a later analysis, HLA-associated beta chains showed higher expansion and lower generation probabilities than comparable chains.

Between the trimmed V and J ends, which lost 1 base and 0 bases, there was a span of 10 bases. Germline loops: CDR1 SGHDT, CDR2 YYEEEE. CDR3 size: 15 residues. The J gene is TRBJ1-2, the V gene TRBV5-6; D call uncertain. The receptor was isolated from a woman in her forties in good health and CMV-seronegative. The specimen was PBMCs. In DNA, the CDR3 is TGTGCCAGCAGCTTGTCTGGGAGACCTAACTATGGCTACACCTTC. This translates into CASSLSGRPNYGYTF.